A single sample is the source of the 29 T cell receptor beta chains below, sequenced in a study of shared clonotypes between healthy human individuals (dated by TCRdb to about 2020). The library was generated by the immunoSEQ multiplex PCR assay. In its TCRdb copy, this immuneACCESS table keeps in-frame sequences only and misses some clones. Where compared with another copy, unresolved V genes explain less than half of these, and the others have no known cause. Present in this sample are a few hundred thousand clones, around 87% of which were seen just once. The ten most abundant clones make up roughly 15% of the sample. Material: memory CD8+ T cells sorted from blood. Per the publication, the cell subset or site label means: CD45RO+ cells pooled with CCR7-negative TemRA cells. The receptors here all came from a man aged 18-30 years in good health.

This clone was recorded a few times. The V call is TRBV2, the J call TRBJ2-5; 9 nucleotides agree with TRBD2. The V gene's germline CDR1 is SNHLY and CDR2 FYNNEI. This CDR3 spans 16 amino acids. After removal of 2 bases from V and 2 bases from J, the junction contained 6 bases not matched to a gene. CDR3 sequence reads: CASSEQSLAGQETQYF. The CDR3 DNA follows: TGTGCCAGCAGTGAACAGAGTCTAGCGGGGCAAGAGACCCAGTACTTC.

The chain employs TRBV13 and TRBJ2-5; 10 bases are a match to TRBD1. Germline-derived CDR1 and CDR2 are PRHDT and FYEKMQ (reference sequence). Losses at the gene ends were 5 bases for V and 4 bases for J; bases not matched to a gene: 4. CDR3 length equals 14 residues. In DNA, the CDR3 is TGTGCCAGCAGCCCCCGACAGGGGGCAGAGACCCAGTACTTC. Translation gives CASSPRQGAETQYF.

The rearrangement uses TRBV10-3 and TRBJ1-1; weak D call: TRBD1 (6 bases). The CDR3 covers 14 residues. CDR1 and CDR2 (germline): ENHRY, SYGVKD. V was trimmed by 11 bases and J by 8 bases, leaving 24 bases between them. As DNA, the CDR3 is TGTGCCTCCAAAGACAGGCACCACTATCGCGAAGCTTTCTTT. Amino acid sequence: CASKDRHHYREAFF.

The chain joins TRBV11-2 to TRBJ1-4, with 8 positions matching TRBD1. Trimming at V came to 5 bases and at J to 8 bases, leaving 4 bases not matched to a gene. Germline assignment: CDR1 SGHAT and CDR2 FQNNGV. The CDR3 runs 13 residues. CDR3 residues: CASSTRGQEKLFF. In nucleotides, the CDR3 is TGTGCCAGCAGCACCAGGGGGCAAGAAAAACTGTTTTTT.

This chain connects TRBV11-2 to TRBJ2-7; TRBD2 agrees at 7 bases. The junction had 12 bases not matched to a gene; V was cut back by 1 base and J by 3 bases. The CDR3 loop spans 17 amino acids. CDR1 is SGHAT and CDR2 is FQNNGV in the germline V gene. This chain's CDR3 is CASSLVRGSGHHYEQYF. CDR3 DNA: TGTGCCAGCAGCTTAGTTCGGGGTAGCGGGCACCACTACGAGCAGTACTTC.

This clone is a singleton in its sample. This sequence joins TRBV29-1 and TRBJ1-2; D remains unclear. Germline V gives CDR1 SQVTM, CDR2 ANQGSEA. This CDR3 comprises 14 residues. Trimming removed 6 bases from V and 5 bases from J, with 19 bases in between. The CDR3 here is CSVQIMVSLYGYTF. The DNA of the CDR3 is TGCAGCGTCCAAATCATGGTTTCCCTTTATGGCTACACCTTC.

V is TRBV5-1 and J is TRBJ2-7, with 7 positions matching TRBD1. Germline CDR1 SGHRS, CDR2 YFSETQ. CDR3 length: 14 residues. J lost 2 bases, V lost 4 bases, and 6 bases had no gene match. The CDR3 DNA is TGCGCCAGCAGCCCACAGGGGCCTACCTACGAGCAGTACTTC. Its protein product is CASSPQGPTYEQYF.

This chain joins TRBV29-1 and TRBJ1-1; D is possibly TRBD1 (5 bases). The CDR3 is 12 amino acids. The V end lost 4 bases, the J end lost 4 bases, and 10 bases lay between the germline ends. Germline lookup yields CDR1 SQVTM and CDR2 ANQGSEA. The CDR3 nucleotides read TGCAGCGTTGTTGAGGGGACCACTGAAGCTTTCTTT. Translating gives CSVVEGTTEAFF.

The chain employs TRBV4-1 and TRBJ1-2; D is unclear. Trimming pared 1 base from V and 4 bases from J, leaving 10 bases between. The CDR3 is made up of 14 amino acids. In germline, CDR1 is MGHRA, CDR2 YSYEKL. The CDR3 spells CASSQARAPYGYTF. The CDR3 DNA is TGCGCCAGCAGCCAAGCTAGGGCCCCCTATGGCTACACCTTC.

The rearrangement joins TRBV27 to TRBJ2-7; perhaps TRBD2 as D (7 bases). CDR1 MNHEY and CDR2 SMNVEV come from the germline V gene (reference sequence). The CDR3 runs 14 residues. V lost 9 bases and J 5 bases, leaving 20 bases between the germline ends. In nucleotides, the CDR3 is TGTGCCAGTCAAGATGGTCCGGGGGGCCACGAGCAGTACTTC. Protein product: CASQDGPGGHEQYF.

This clone is labeled medium-sized. CDR3 bases: TGTGCCAGCAGTTTTCACGGCGGGAGTTCAACTAATGAAAAACTGTTTTTT. As protein: CASSFHGGSSTNEKLFF. V gene TRBV27 combines with J gene TRBJ1-4, with D hard to call. Germline V gives CDR1 MNHEY, CDR2 SMNVEV (reference sequence). The CDR3 sequence is 17 residues long. V lost 3 bases to trimming and J lost 0 bases, with 14 bases between them.

This clone came up a few times. V and J are TRBV5-1 and TRBJ2-7; the match to TRBD2 covers 9 bases. Germline assignment: CDR1 SGHRS and CDR2 YFSETQ. V lost 0 bases, J lost 7 bases, and 2 bases stayed unmatched. This CDR3 comprises 13 residues. The CDR3: CASSLVLAGEQYF. The CDR3 coding sequence is TGCGCCAGCAGCTTGGTTCTAGCGGGGGAGCAGTACTTC.

The J gene is TRBJ2-1, the V gene TRBV5-1; TRBD2 aligns across 12 bases. J lost 4 bases, V lost 0 bases, and 8 bases had no gene match. Germline-derived CDR1 and CDR2 are SGHRS and YFSETQ. The CDR3 extends over 18 amino acids. Written as DNA, the CDR3 is TGCGCCAGCAGCTTGGAATCTAGCGGGAGGGTCGGATACAATGAGCAGTTCTTC. Residues: CASSLESSGRVGYNEQFF.

This clone was observed a single time. The CDR3 sequence is CASSVEGTGSGNEQFF. The CDR3 bases are TGTGCCAGCAGCGTAGAAGGTACAGGGAGCGGGAATGAGCAGTTCTTC. This chain links TRBV9 with TRBJ2-1, with D perhaps assigned TRBD1 or TRBD2 (6 bases each). CDR1 and CDR2 from the germline V gene are SGDLS and YYNGEE. CDR3 size: 16 residues. With 0 bases removed from V and 7 bases from J, the gap between germline ends came to 17 bases.

This chain joins TRBV7-9 and TRBJ2-1; D unclear. V dropped 5 bases and J dropped 5 bases, with 10 bases sitting between them. Germline V lookup: CDR1 SEHNR, CDR2 FQNEAQ (reference sequence). This CDR3 contains 13 residues. The CDR3 loop is CASSPALNNEQFF. In DNA form, the CDR3 reads TGTGCCAGCAGCCCAGCGCTAAACAATGAGCAGTTCTTC.

The chain links TRBV7-9 to TRBJ2-3; D is ambiguous. V shed 5 bases and J shed 6 bases, with 12 bases lying between them. The germline CDR1 and CDR2 sequences are SEHNR and FQNEAQ (reference sequence). The CDR3 consists of 13 residues. DNA for the CDR3: TGTGCCAGCAGCACGCCTATCGGGGATACGCAGTATTTT. Translation: CASSTPIGDTQYF.

V usage is TRBV7-6 and J usage is TRBJ2-2; possible D gene TRBD1, 5 bases. The germline V gene has CDR1 SGHVS and CDR2 FNYEAQ. The CDR3 runs 16 residues. The ends were cut back, 1 base at V and 2 bases at J, with 11 bases in the middle. The CDR3 loop is CASSLVRAENTGELFF. The CDR3 bases are TGTGCCAGCAGCTTAGTCAGGGCAGAAAACACCGGGGAGCTGTTTTTT. Drawing the rest from reference TRBV7-6 and TRBJ2-2, the complete variable domain is GAGVSQSPRYKVTKRGQDVALRCDPISGHVSLYWYRQALGQGPEFLTYFNYEAQQDKSGLPNDRFSAERPEGSISTLTIQRTEQRDSAMYRCASSLVRAENTGELFFGEGSRLTVL.

V usage is TRBV5-4 and J usage is TRBJ2-7, with 7 bases matching TRBD1. V lost 2 bases and J lost 4; bases outside the gene matches: 3. This CDR3 region has 13 residues. Germline V gene sequence: CDR1 SGHNT, CDR2 YYREEE (reference sequence). CDR3 nucleotide sequence: TGTGCCAGCAGCTTAGACAGGGCGTACGAGCAGTACTTC. Translated: CASSLDRAYEQYF.

The chain recombines TRBV5-3 with TRBJ2-2, with TRBD1 matching 8 bases. TRBV5-3 belongs to the ORF category, with a function that is uncertain. The CDR3 contains 17 residues. Trimming removed 1 base from V and 2 bases from J; junction bases left unmatched: 7. In DNA form, the CDR3 reads TGTGCCAGAAGCTTGTTGCGACAGGGGACAAACACCGGGGAGCTGTTTTTT. This sequence encodes CARSLLRQGTNTGELFF.

This chain links TRBV7-3 with TRBJ2-7; 10 bases align to TRBD2. Germline trimming cut 3 bases from V and 2 bases from J; bases unmatched to any gene: 1. Germline assignment: CDR1 SGHTA and CDR2 FQGTGA. CDR3 length: 14 amino acids. CDR3 amino acids: CASSFSGGPYEQYF. In DNA form, the CDR3 reads TGTGCCAGCAGCTTTAGCGGGGGGCCCTACGAGCAGTACTTC.

The chain carries TRBV7-9 and TRBJ1-1, with D unresolved. CDR3 size: 11 residues. Germline V gives CDR1 SEHNR, CDR2 FQNEAQ (reference sequence). Trimming left V 1 base short and J 5 bases short, with 2 bases between. The CDR3 DNA is TGTGCCAGCAGCTTAGAAACTGAAGCTTTCTTT. Translating it yields CASSLETEAFF. Supplemented by reference TRBV7-9 and TRBJ1-1, the full variable domain reads DTGVSQNPRHKITKRGQNVTFRCDPISEHNRLYWYRQTLGQGPEFLTYFQNEAQLEKSRLLSDRFSAERPKGSFSTLEIQRTEQGDSAMYLCASSLETEAFFGQGTRLTVV.

This clone appeared once. Written as DNA, the CDR3 is TGTGCCAGCAGTCCGGGACTAGCGCGGGAGACCCAGTACTTC. Translation: CASSPGLARETQYF. The genes are TRBV6-6 and TRBJ2-5; 10 nucleotides line up with TRBD2. Germline V gives CDR1 MNHNY, CDR2 SVGAGI (reference sequence). This CDR3 is 14 amino acids long. V lost 5 bases to trimming and J lost 5 bases; unmatched junction nucleotides: 5.

The chain links TRBV10-1 to TRBJ2-7; 9 positions agree with TRBD1. CDR1 and CDR2 (germline): WNHNN, SYGVQD (reference sequence). The CDR3 is 15 residues long. V lost 5 bases, J lost 2 bases, and 7 bases stayed unmatched. The CDR3 spells CASSRAGTGTYEQYF. The CDR3 nucleotides read TGCGCCAGCAGTCGAGCCGGGACAGGGACCTACGAGCAGTACTTC.

This chain connects TRBV28 to TRBJ2-1, with D unclear. Germline assignment: CDR1 MDHEN and CDR2 SYDVKM. V lost 6 bases and J 4 bases, leaving 7 bases between the germline ends. This CDR3 has 12 residues. This CDR3 reads CASSNLYNEQFF. For the CDR3, the DNA is TGTGCCAGCAGCAATTTATACAATGAGCAGTTCTTC.

The genes are TRBV6-4 and TRBJ2-5, with a possible D match to TRBD2 (6 bases). V dropped 3 bases and J dropped 5 bases, with 13 bases sitting between them. CDR1 and CDR2 (germline): MRHNA, SNTAGT. This CDR3 contains 14 residues. CDR3 in amino acids: CASSDWRDRETQYF. For the CDR3, the DNA is TGTGCCAGCAGTGATTGGAGGGATCGGGAGACCCAGTACTTC.

The chain joins TRBV5-1 to TRBJ2-3; D may be TRBD1 (6 bases). This CDR3 contains 16 residues. CDR1 SGHRS and CDR2 YFSETQ come from the germline V gene. The germline V and J ends were trimmed by 0 bases and 6 bases, with 17 bases remaining between them. CDR3 residues: CASSLDRDGSQDTQYF. In DNA, the CDR3 is TGCGCCAGCAGCTTGGACAGGGATGGGTCACAGGATACGCAGTATTTT.

This clone was observed at least ten times. The chain has TRBV30 and TRBJ1-1, with a weak D call TRBD1 (6 bases). Trimming cost V 4 bases and J 7 bases, with 13 bases left between them. Germline V gives CDR1 GTSNPN, CDR2 SVGIG (reference sequence). The CDR3 sequence is 12 residues long. The CDR3 loop reads CAWTEGGIEAFF. In nucleotides, the CDR3 is TGTGCCTGGACCGAGGGGGGAATTGAAGCTTTCTTT.

About this clone itself: Germline is not matched at one junction end, which may reflect a read error. This chain links TRBV9 with TRBJ2-7; 8 bases are a match to TRBD1. This CDR3 has 15 amino acids. Germline V gene data show CDR1 as SGDLS and CDR2 as YYNGEE. CDR3 region: CASSHVGTGPYEQYF. The CDR3 nucleotides read TGCGCCAGCAGCCATGTTGGGACAGGCCCCTACGAGCAGTACTTC. The variable domain in full, with the rest retrieved from reference TRBV9 and TRBJ2-7, is DSGVTQTPKHLITATGQRVTLRCSPRSGDLSVYWYQQSLDQGLQFLIQYYNGEERAKGNILERFSAQQFPDLHSELNLSSLELGDSALYFCASSHVGTGPYEQYFGPGTRLTVT.

The rearrangement joins TRBV6-5 to TRBJ1-3; 9 positions agree with TRBD1. Germline CDR1 MNHEY, CDR2 SVGAGI. V was clipped by 4 bases and J by 4 bases; unmatched bases: 8. CDR3 length equals 16 residues. CDR3 in DNA: TGTGCCAGCAGTTCCCCCCGACAGGGGGGCGGAAACACCATATATTTT. Protein sequence: CASSSPRQGGGNTIYF.